This TCR beta chain comes out of a study of OX40 agonist ivuxolimab in advanced cancers. Repertoires were generated with immunoSEQ multiplex PCR, while TCRdb's copy carries only in-frame clones and drops some. The sample has around 95,000 clones; approximately 91% are singletons. This CDR3 has 15 residues. The V gene's germline CDR1 is MNHNY and CDR2 SVGAGI (reference sequence). The J segment lost 4 bases and the V segment lost 5 bases, leaving 3 bases of the junction unmatched. The input for sequencing was CD4+ or CD8+ T cells sorted from blood, taken in a trial of the OX40 agonist ivuxolimab. The chain uses TRBV6-6 and TRBJ2-5, with 14 bases identical to TRBD2. The sequence derives from an adult with an advanced solid tumor such as melanoma, head and neck, liver or kidney cancer. The CDR3 protein is CASSLGTSGRETQYF. The CDR3 DNA follows: TGTGCCAGCAGTCTCGGGACTAGCGGGAGAGAGACCCAGTACTTC.